The 21 T cell receptor beta chains reported below all come from one sample, sequenced in a study of circulating and synovial CD4+ cells in juvenile arthritis (dated by TCRdb to 2013 to 2016). Libraries were constructed by the immunoSEQ multiplex PCR assay. TCRdb stores this immuneACCESS table with in-frame sequences only. Part of the clones is absent; in the studies checked, under half of the shortfall reflects unresolved V genes, and no reason is known for the rest. This sample has over 3,000 clones in its table, and 65% to 90% of those were observed once. The ten most abundant clones make up approximately 4.5% of the sample. The material sequenced was CD4+ T cells from synovial fluid. These receptors were obtained from a human donor with juvenile idiopathic arthritis.

This rearrangement joins TRBV21-1 to TRBJ2-7; the DNA was not compared with TRBD2, the D call given in the table. TRBV21-1 is designated a pseudogene. The CDR3 extends over 16 amino acids. This CDR3 is CASSKVQRQKDYEQYF. The CDR3 DNA reads as TGTGCCAGCAGCAAAGTTCAGCGGCAGAAGGACTACGAGCAGTACTTC.

The sample holds a few counts of this clone. This chain connects TRBV4-2 to TRBJ2-2, with 13 bases aligning to TRBD2. This CDR3 is built from 17 residues. The germline V gene encodes CDR1 LGHNA and CDR2 YNFKEQ. Losses at the gene ends were 6 bases for V and 3 bases for J; bases not matched to a gene: 7. CDR3 nucleotides: TGTGCCAGCAGTTGGACTAGCGGGGGAACGGACACCGGGGAGCTGTTTTTT. The encoded protein is CASSWTSGGTDTGELFF.

The V and J genes are TRBV10-3 and TRBJ2-3; maybe TRBD2 (6 bases). Germline V gene lookup returns CDR1 ENHRY and CDR2 SYGVKD. The CDR3 is 15 amino acids. Trimming removed 11 bases at V and 0 bases at J, with 18 bases between. DNA for the CDR3: TGTGCCTCCCGGGGGTCAGGAGGTAGCACAGATACGCAGTATTTT. Its translation is CASRGSGGSTDTQYF.

The V gene is TRBV6-5, the J gene TRBJ1-1; D remains ambiguous. In germline, CDR1 is MNHEY, CDR2 SVGAGI. This CDR3 is built from 15 residues. V was pared by 5 bases and J by 4 bases, with 17 bases between. DNA for the CDR3: TGTGCCAGCAGTCGCCCGCACGGAGTTGGCACTGAAGCTTTCTTT. Translation: CASSRPHGVGTEAFF.

The chain joins TRBV7-8 to TRBJ1-5; weak D call: TRBD1 (6 bases). CDR3 length: 14 residues. Germline V lookup: CDR1 SGHVS, CDR2 FQNEAQ. V lost 6 bases, J lost 4 bases, and 13 bases lay in between. The CDR3 sequence: CASRPTGWNQPQHF. The DNA of the CDR3 is TGTGCCAGCAGACCTACAGGGTGGAATCAGCCCCAGCATTTT.

The gene calls are TRBV28 and TRBJ2-7; TRBD1 might be the D (5 bases). V was trimmed by 10 bases and J by 6 bases, leaving 19 bases between them. This CDR3 is built from 13 residues. Germline lookup yields CDR1 MDHEN and CDR2 SYDVKM. The CDR3, as DNA: TGTGCCACGACAGTCAGGGTCATTCGCGAGCAGTACTTC. Amino acids: CATTVRVIREQYF.

This chain uses TRBV7-2 with TRBJ2-2, with a weak D call TRBD2 (5 bases). V lost 5 bases and J lost 6, with 10 bases in between. This CDR3 has 13 residues. CDR1 and CDR2 from the germline V gene are SGHTA and FQGNSA. DNA for the CDR3: TGTGCCAGCAGCACGATGGAGGCCGGGGAGCTGTTTTTT. Translation gives CASSTMEAGELFF.

This clone was observed a handful of times. The CDR3 DNA follows: TGTGCCAGCAGCTTGAGGGAACAGGGGGCAGGTGAGACCCAGTACTTC. Translation: CASSLREQGAGETQYF. V is TRBV5-4 and J is TRBJ2-5; TRBD1 agrees at 9 bases. J gave up 5 bases and V 1 base, and 9 bases lay outside the gene matches. This CDR3 has 16 residues. Germline V lookup: CDR1 SGHNT, CDR2 YYREEE (reference sequence).

This rearrangement joins TRBV5-5 to TRBJ2-3; D is possibly TRBD2 (5 bases). CDR1 is SGHKS, CDR2 YYEKEE, per germline (reference sequence). Trimming left V 0 bases short and J 1 base short, with 12 bases between. This CDR3 comprises 16 residues. The CDR3 loop reads CASSLGAQAGTDTQYF. The CDR3 bases are TGTGCCAGCAGCTTGGGAGCCCAAGCGGGCACAGATACGCAGTATTTT.

The CDR3: CASGNSGGSGNTIYF. The CDR3 bases are TGTGCTAGTGGCAATTCAGGGGGCTCTGGAAACACCATATATTTT. The chain combines TRBV12-5 with TRBJ1-3; TRBD1 matches at 7 bases. J lost 0 bases, V lost 6 bases, and 5 bases had no gene match. CDR3 length: 15 amino acids. CDR1 is LGHNT and CDR2 is FRNRAP in the germline V gene.

The rearrangement joins TRBV11-2 to TRBJ1-4; TRBD1 matches 7 bases. CDR1 is SGHAT and CDR2 is FQNNGV in the germline V gene. With 3 bases clipped from V and 5 bases from J, the junction kept 9 bases outside the gene matches. The CDR3 consists of 16 residues. Written as DNA, the CDR3 is TGTGCCAGCAGCTTCGGGACAGCGATATTGAATGAAAAACTGTTTTTT. Amino acid sequence: CASSFGTAILNEKLFF.

The chain recombines TRBV5-1 with TRBJ2-4; 7 nucleotides line up with TRBD1. Per the germline V gene, CDR1 is SGHRS and CDR2 is YFSETQ. The length of the CDR3 is 13 residues. V lost 2 bases and J lost 7; bases outside the gene matches: 3. CDR3 nucleotide sequence: TGCGCCAGCAGCTTAAACAGGGGTAACATTCAGTACTTC. Residues: CASSLNRGNIQYF. Complete variable domain (other parts from reference TRBV5-1 and TRBJ2-4): KAGVTQTPRYLIKTRGQQVTLSCSPISGHRSVSWYQQTPGQGLQFLFEYFSETQRNKGNFPGRFSGRQFSNSRSEMNVSTLELGDSALYLCASSLNRGNIQYFGAGTRLSVL.

The chain recombines TRBV2 with TRBJ1-2, with D hard to call. Trimming left V 5 bases short and J 2 bases short, with 12 bases between. Germline-derived CDR1 and CDR2 are SNHLY and FYNNEI. This CDR3 region has 14 residues. The CDR3 protein is CASSSIGLNYGYTF. Written as DNA, the CDR3 is TGTGCCAGCAGTAGCATCGGACTGAACTATGGCTACACCTTC.

J is TRBJ1-5 and V is TRBV6-1, with a possible D match to TRBD1 (5 bases). From germline, CDR1 is MNHNS and CDR2 SASEGT. The CDR3 sequence is 13 residues long. V was pared by 4 bases and J by 10 bases, with 14 bases between. CDR3 sequence: CASSAAGRVPQHF. The DNA of the CDR3 is TGTGCCAGCAGTGCTGCGGGACGGGTTCCCCAGCATTTT.

As for this clone: This sample includes further DNA sequences coding for the same CDR3. J is TRBJ2-2 and V is TRBV19; 10 bases are shared with TRBD1. Losses at the gene ends were 7 bases for V and 4 bases for J; bases not matched to a gene: 3. The CDR3 length is 14 residues. CDR1 and CDR2 (germline): LNHDA, SQIVND (reference sequence). For the CDR3, the DNA is TGTGCCAGTACGCGGGACAGGGGCACCGGGGAGCTGTTTTTT. Amino acids: CASTRDRGTGELFF.

J is TRBJ2-7 and V is TRBV28; possibly TRBD1 for D (5 bases). CDR1 is MDHEN and CDR2 is SYDVKM in the germline V gene. The CDR3 totals 16 residues. V lost 8 bases and J lost 6, with 26 bases in between. The CDR3: CASRSRVGRVGREQYF. The CDR3, as DNA: TGTGCCAGCCGTTCCCGTGTCGGCAGGGTCGGTCGCGAGCAGTACTTC.

This clone appeared a few times. This chain joins TRBV4-3 and TRBJ2-3; D is possibly TRBD1 (6 bases). The CDR3 covers 13 residues. V shed 1 base and J shed 12 bases, with 14 bases lying between them. The germline gives CDR1 LGHNA, CDR2 YSLEER. The CDR3 protein is CASSQVGALAQYF. The CDR3 DNA reads TGCGCCAGCAGCCAAGTGGGGGCCCTGGCCCAGTATTTT.

V gene TRBV11-2 combines with J gene TRBJ2-7; the D gene is possibly TRBD1 (6 bases). The CDR3 length is 17 residues. Trimming left V 5 bases short and J 0 bases short, with 20 bases between. Germline CDR1 SGHAT, CDR2 FQNNGV. The CDR3 is CASSNTGTRIFSYEQYF. The CDR3, as DNA: TGTGCCAGCAGCAACACAGGGACCCGGATCTTCTCCTACGAGCAGTACTTC. The complete variable domain, with remaining parts taken from reference TRBV11-2 and TRBJ2-7, reads EAGVAQSPRYKIIEKRQSVAFWCNPISGHATLYWYQQILGQGPKLLIQFQNNGVVDDSQLPKDRFSAERLKGVDSTLKIQPAKLEDSAVYLCASSNTGTRIFSYEQYFGPGTRLTVT.

This chain connects TRBV6-5 to TRBJ2-5, with 7 bases lining up with TRBD2. The CDR3 totals 14 residues. CDR1 MNHEY and CDR2 SVGAGI come from the germline V gene. Losses at the gene ends were 4 bases for V and 2 bases for J; bases not matched to a gene: 4. The CDR3 sequence is CASSSWGGQETQYF. The CDR3 coding sequence is TGTGCCAGCAGTTCCTGGGGGGGACAAGAGACCCAGTACTTC.

The chain uses TRBV7-9 and TRBJ1-4, with 7 nucleotides matching TRBD1. The CDR3 loop spans 16 amino acids. V lost 5 bases to trimming and J lost 12 bases; unmatched junction nucleotides: 18. Germline lookup yields CDR1 SEHNR and CDR2 FQNEAQ (reference sequence). This CDR3 reads CASSADRIGLDGELFF. The DNA for the CDR3 is TGTGCCAGCAGCGCGGACAGGATCGGACTTGACGGAGAACTGTTTTTT.

The V and J genes are TRBV6-1 and TRBJ1-4; 8 nucleotides match TRBD1. Germline trimming cut 10 bases from V and 1 base from J; bases unmatched to any gene: 5. The germline V gene has CDR1 MNHNS and CDR2 SASEGT. CDR3 length equals 14 residues. CDR3 protein: CATGQGGTNEKLFF. In DNA, the CDR3 is TGTGCCACTGGACAGGGAGGAACTAATGAAAAACTGTTTTTT.